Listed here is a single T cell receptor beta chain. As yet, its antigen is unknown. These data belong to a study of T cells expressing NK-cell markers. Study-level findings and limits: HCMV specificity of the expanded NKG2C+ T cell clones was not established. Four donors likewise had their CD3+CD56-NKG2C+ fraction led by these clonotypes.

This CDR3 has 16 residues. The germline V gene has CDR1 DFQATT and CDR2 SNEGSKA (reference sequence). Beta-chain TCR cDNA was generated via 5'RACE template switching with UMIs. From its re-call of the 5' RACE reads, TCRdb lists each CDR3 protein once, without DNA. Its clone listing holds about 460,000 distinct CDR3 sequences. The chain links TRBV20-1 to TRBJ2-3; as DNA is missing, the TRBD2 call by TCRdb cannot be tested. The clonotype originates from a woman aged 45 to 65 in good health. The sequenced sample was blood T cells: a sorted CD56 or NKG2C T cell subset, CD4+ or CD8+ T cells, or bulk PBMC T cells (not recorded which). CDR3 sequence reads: CSARDHWRESTDTQYF.